Listed here are 24 T cell receptor beta chains from one sample, sequenced in a study of T cells in Graves' hyperthyroidism and ophthalmopathy. RNA transcripts yielded amplified TCR beta CDR3 regions. In the first-round RT-PCR of the TCR CDR3, the HTBI primer set was used. TCRdb ran MiXCR on the multiplex PCR reads and lists one entry per CDR3 protein. The data show a few hundred thousand distinct CDR3 sequences, with about 17% seen just once and roughly 50% held by the top ten. Specimen: blood. Receptors originate from a woman in her fifties or sixties with Graves' ophthalmopathy.

This clonotype was seen only a few times. The J gene is TRBJ2-7, the V gene TRBV20-1; TRBD2 agrees at 10 bases. CDR1 and CDR2 from the germline V gene are DFQATT and SNEGSKA (reference sequence). With V trimmed by 0 bases and J by 2 bases, 7 bases remained unmatched. This CDR3 has 16 residues. The CDR3 loop is CSARDFRTSGTYEQYF. The CDR3 region has the DNA TGCAGTGCTAGAGATTTCCGGACTAGCGGTACCTACGAGCAGTACTTC.

This clonotype was recorded a few times. The rearrangement joins TRBV25-1 to TRBJ1-6, with a tentative D call TRBD1 (5 bases). V lost 6 bases to trimming and J lost 10 bases, with 13 bases between them. CDR3 length: 13 residues. Germline values: CDR1 MGHDK, CDR2 SYGVNS. The CDR3 region is CASRNSRVSPLHF. In nucleotides, the CDR3 is TGTGCCAGCAGGAATAGCAGGGTCTCACCCCTCCACTTT.

In this sample, this clonotype turned up a few times. CDR3 residues: CSAKGPQNTGELFF. In DNA form, the CDR3 reads TGCAGTGCCAAAGGACCGCAGAACACCGGGGAGCTGTTTTTT. The chain uses TRBV20-1 and TRBJ2-2, with D hard to call. This CDR3 is 14 amino acids long. Germline V gene sequence: CDR1 DFQATT, CDR2 SNEGSKA (reference sequence). Trimming cost V 6 bases and J 1 base, with 12 bases left between them.

The chain joins TRBV4-3 to TRBJ1-6; 8 bases map to TRBD1. From germline, CDR1 is LGHNA and CDR2 YSLEER. Unmatched junction bases numbered 11, after V lost 0 bases and J lost 10 bases. The CDR3 loop spans 17 amino acids. The CDR3 DNA sequence: TGCGCCAGCAGCCAAGATTATGCAGGGGGCGATGCCTCACCCCTCCACTTT. Translated: CASSQDYAGGDASPLHF.

This clonotype appeared many times. The chain recombines TRBV30 with TRBJ2-1; 10 bases map to TRBD2. The CDR3 extends over 14 amino acids. Germline V gene sequence: CDR1 GTSNPN, CDR2 SVGIG (reference sequence). V shed 4 bases, J shed 7 bases, and the junction held 7 bases outside the gene matches. CDR3 amino acids: CAWNLAGAVNEQFF. CDR3 DNA: TGTGCCTGGAATCTAGCGGGAGCGGTGAATGAGCAGTTCTTC.

The sample holds many counts of this clonotype. The V and J genes are TRBV5-1 and TRBJ2-2; no reliable D call. CDR1 is SGHRS and CDR2 is YFSETQ in the germline V gene. This CDR3 has 16 amino acids. V was clipped by 4 bases and J by 6 bases, with 19 bases between them. The CDR3 region is CASSRGDNSAAGELFF. The CDR3 bases are TGCGCCAGCAGCCGCGGCGACAACTCTGCCGCCGGGGAGCTGTTTTTT.

Regarding this clonotype: A clone one base away is much larger, so this may be a read error. This chain connects TRBV6-1 to TRBJ1-1, with 8 bases lining up with TRBD1. The CDR3 consists of 17 residues. Germline V lookup: CDR1 MNHNS, CDR2 SASEGT. Here the CDR3 reads CAGSLGQGGILNTEAFF. The CDR3 DNA reads TGTGCCGGCAGCCTCGGACAGGGAGGGATATTGAACACTGAAGCTTTCTTT.

The chain uses TRBV2 and TRBJ2-2; the D is unclear. In germline, CDR1 is SNHLY, CDR2 FYNNEI. The V end was cut by 8 bases, the J end by 5 bases, with 6 bases between. The CDR3 consists of 11 residues. The CDR3 coding sequence is TGTGCCAGCCCTTATACCGGGGAGCTGTTTTTT. Encoded protein: CASPYTGELFF.

The table lists this clonotype with a few counts. This chain connects TRBV29-1 to TRBJ2-5; the match to TRBD1 covers 9 bases. Germline values: CDR1 SQVTM, CDR2 ANQGSEA. This CDR3 comprises 13 residues. Trimming cost V 6 bases and J 1 base; bases outside gene matches: 3. In nucleotides, the CDR3 is TGCAGCGTCCTGACAGGGGGCCAAGAGACCCAGTACTTC. Translated, it gives CSVLTGGQETQYF.

This clonotype was observed a handful of times. V gene TRBV28 combines with J gene TRBJ2-7; TRBD2 agrees at 7 bases. V trimming: 3 bases; J trimming: 2 bases; junction bases outside the gene matches: 10. Germline assignment: CDR1 MDHEN and CDR2 SYDVKM. The CDR3 is 16 amino acids. CDR3 region: CASSFWRELFPYEQYF. The CDR3 DNA is TGTGCCAGCAGTTTCTGGCGGGAGTTATTCCCCTACGAGCAGTACTTC. Based on the CDR3 plus reference TRBV28 and TRBJ2-7, the full variable domain is DVKVTQSSRYLVKRTGEKVFLECVQDMDHENMFWYRQDPGLGLRLIYFSYDVKMKEKGDIPEGYSVSREKKERFSLILESASTNQTSMYLCASSFWRELFPYEQYFGPGTRLTVT.

The table lists this clonotype with many counts. The chain employs TRBV7-2 and TRBJ2-2; no definite D call. Germline V gives CDR1 SGHTA, CDR2 FQGNSA. The CDR3 consists of 17 residues. With 1 base removed from V and 0 bases from J, the gap between germline ends came to 12 bases. The CDR3 protein is CASSLVGILPNTGELFF. The CDR3 nucleotides are TGTGCCAGCAGCTTAGTGGGCATACTCCCGAACACCGGGGAGCTGTTTTTT.

This clonotype was seen ten or more times. This chain joins TRBV3-1 and TRBJ1-1; D gene unclear. Germline loops: CDR1 LGHDT, CDR2 YNNKEL (reference sequence). Deletions cut 3 bases from V and 5 bases from J, with 19 bases between. The CDR3 is made up of 16 amino acids. The CDR3 is CASSHGVYTKKTEAFF. CDR3 nucleotide sequence: TGTGCCAGCAGCCATGGTGTTTACACCAAAAAGACTGAAGCTTTCTTT.

This clonotype was detected many times. This rearrangement joins TRBV4-1 to TRBJ2-7, with D hard to call. Germline V lookup: CDR1 MGHRA, CDR2 YSYEKL. The CDR3 runs to 15 residues. Trimming left V 3 bases short and J 2 bases short, with 14 bases between. CDR3 residues: CASSQARTGPYEQYF. The CDR3 region has the DNA TGCGCCAGCAGCCAGGCCAGGACCGGCCCCTACGAGCAGTACTTC.

This clonotype was detected a few times. The V and J genes are TRBV20-1 and TRBJ2-7; 8 bases fit TRBD1. The CDR3 consists of 15 residues. Trimming removed 3 bases from V and 2 bases from J; junction bases left unmatched: 9. Germline CDR1 DFQATT, CDR2 SNEGSKA (reference sequence). DNA for the CDR3: TGCAGTGCTAGTTTGGCCAGGGGGCTGCCCTACGAGCAGTACTTC. It translates to CSASLARGLPYEQYF.

The genes are TRBV5-4 and TRBJ2-1; possible D gene TRBD1, 6 bases. This CDR3 has 14 amino acids. The germline V and J ends were trimmed by 2 bases and 9 bases, with 15 bases remaining between them. Per germline, CDR1 SGHNT and CDR2 YYREEE (reference sequence). Here the CDR3 reads CASSFRDTHGEQFF. CDR3 DNA: TGTGCCAGCAGCTTCAGGGACACCCACGGTGAGCAGTTCTTC.

This clonotype was seen many times. V gene TRBV10-2 combines with J gene TRBJ2-5, with 10 bases that match TRBD2. The CDR3 runs 15 residues. V gave up 6 bases and J gave up 5 bases; unmatched junction bases: 9. Germline CDR1 WSHSY, CDR2 SAAADI. The CDR3 DNA follows: TGCGCCAGCAGGGACCCGGGACTAGCGAGGGAGACCCAGTACTTC. Its translation: CASRDPGLARETQYF.

The chain joins TRBV4-1 to TRBJ1-5, with unresolved D. Trimming cost V 3 bases and J 0 bases, with 21 bases left between them. The CDR3 is 19 residues long. The V gene's germline CDR1 is MGHRA and CDR2 YSYEKL. In nucleotides, the CDR3 is TGCGCCAGCAGCCACACCTTACAGCCTCCGGAGGGTAGCAATCAGCCCCAGCATTTT. It codes for CASSHTLQPPEGSNQPQHF.

This clonotype was observed at least ten times. The rearrangement uses TRBV27 and TRBJ2-7; D gene unclear. Trimming took 7 bases from V and 2 from J, leaving 24 bases between them. Germline V gene data show CDR1 as MNHEY and CDR2 as SMNVEV (reference sequence). The CDR3 length is 17 residues. The CDR3 here is CASTPSPPAASTYEQYF. The CDR3 nucleotides are TGTGCCAGCACTCCCTCTCCCCCGGCAGCCTCCACCTACGAGCAGTACTTC.

At least ten counts were recorded for this clonotype. V is TRBV28 and J is TRBJ1-1; the D gene is possibly TRBD1 (5 bases). This CDR3 comprises 15 residues. V lost 6 bases and J 10 bases, leaving 24 bases between the germline ends. CDR1 and CDR2 from the germline V gene are MDHEN and SYDVKM. CDR3 region: CASSLPTLSLRGAFF. CDR3 nucleotide sequence: TGTGCCAGCAGCCTCCCGACCCTGTCTCTTAGGGGAGCTTTCTTT.

There are many counts of this clonotype. The chain joins TRBV6-2 or TRBV6-3 to TRBJ1-1; 11 bases align to TRBD1. Per the germline V gene, CDR1 is MNHEY and CDR2 is SVGEGT. The V gene end was trimmed by 6 bases and the J gene end by 10 bases; junction bases not matched to a gene: 13. CDR3 length: 15 amino acids. CDR3 nucleotides: TGTGCCAGCAGGCCCTACCGGGACAGGGGGTTTCGAGCTTTCTTT. It specifies CASRPYRDRGFRAFF.

This clonotype came up many times. The V gene is TRBV5-1, the J gene TRBJ2-1; TRBD2 agrees at 12 bases. Germline trimming cut 6 bases from V and 4 bases from J; bases unmatched to any gene: 5. This CDR3 has 15 amino acids. Germline CDR1 and CDR2: SGHRS and YFSETQ. The CDR3, as DNA: TGCGCCAGCAACCAGGGACTAGCGGGTTACAATGAGCAGTTCTTC. Amino acids: CASNQGLAGYNEQFF. The whole variable domain, remainder taken from reference TRBV5-1 and TRBJ2-1, is KAGVTQTPRYLIKTRGQQVTLSCSPISGHRSVSWYQQTPGQGLQFLFEYFSETQRNKGNFPGRFSGRQFSNSRSEMNVSTLELGDSALYLCASNQGLAGYNEQFFGPGTRLTVL.

This clonotype has a count of ten or more. The J gene is TRBJ2-7, the V gene TRBV28; TRBD1 might be the D (6 bases). The length of the CDR3 is 14 residues. V was trimmed by 3 bases and J by 2 bases, leaving 11 bases between them. Germline V CDR1 and CDR2: MDHEN, SYDVKM. The CDR3 is CASSLVGHPYEQYF. CDR3 in DNA: TGTGCCAGCAGTTTGGTGGGACATCCCTACGAGCAGTACTTC.

This clonotype came up many times. The V gene is TRBV28, the J gene TRBJ2-2; tentatively, D is TRBD1 (5 bases). The germline V gene encodes CDR1 MDHEN and CDR2 SYDVKM. V was cut by 6 bases and J by 3 bases, with 11 bases left in between. The CDR3 spans 14 residues. CDR3 sequence (DNA): TGTGCCAGCAGGAGCCAGGGATACACCGGGGAGCTGTTTTTT. It codes for CASRSQGYTGELFF.

Ten or more counts support this clonotype. The chain joins TRBV20-1 to TRBJ1-2; TRBD1 matches 10 bases. Germline values: CDR1 DFQATT, CDR2 SNEGSKA (reference sequence). The CDR3 totals 15 residues. V gave up 1 base and J gave up 3 bases; unmatched junction bases: 5. The CDR3 DNA is TGCAGTGCTAGAGCTCGGGACAGGGGTGACTATGGCTACACCTTC. Translation: CSARARDRGDYGYTF.